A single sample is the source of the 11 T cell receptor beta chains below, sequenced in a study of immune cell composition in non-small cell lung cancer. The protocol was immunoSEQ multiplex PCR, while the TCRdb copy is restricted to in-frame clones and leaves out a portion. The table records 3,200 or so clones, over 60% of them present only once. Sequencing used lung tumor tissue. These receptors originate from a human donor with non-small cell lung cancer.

The CDR3: CASSQDWGLGGANVLTF. DNA of the CDR3: TGTGCCAGCAGCCAAGATTGGGGGCTAGGGGGGGCCAACGTCCTGACTTTC. This rearrangement joins TRBV14 to TRBJ2-6; possibly TRBD1 for D (6 bases). In germline, CDR1 is SGHDN, CDR2 FVKESK. Trimming removed 0 bases at V and 4 bases at J, with 13 bases between. The CDR3 runs to 17 residues.

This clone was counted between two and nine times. The CDR3 region is CAIGRPSGGALNEQFF. The CDR3 DNA follows: TGTGCCATCGGGAGACCTAGCGGGGGGGCACTTAATGAGCAGTTCTTC. The gene calls are TRBV10-3 and TRBJ2-1; 12 nucleotides match TRBD2. The germline V gene has CDR1 ENHRY and CDR2 SYGVKD. CDR3 size: 16 residues. With V trimmed by 8 bases and J by 7 bases, 12 bases remained unmatched.

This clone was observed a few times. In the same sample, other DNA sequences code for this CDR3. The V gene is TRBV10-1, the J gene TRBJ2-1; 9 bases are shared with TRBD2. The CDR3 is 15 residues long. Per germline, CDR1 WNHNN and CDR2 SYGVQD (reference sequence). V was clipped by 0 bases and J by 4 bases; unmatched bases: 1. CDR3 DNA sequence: TGCGCCAGCAGTGAGTCTAGCGGGGGTTACAATGAGCAGTTCTTC. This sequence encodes CASSESSGGYNEQFF.

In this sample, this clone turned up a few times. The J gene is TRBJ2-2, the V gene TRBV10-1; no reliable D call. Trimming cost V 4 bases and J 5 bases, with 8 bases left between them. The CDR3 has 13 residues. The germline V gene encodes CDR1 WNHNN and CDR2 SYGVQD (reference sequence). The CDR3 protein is CASSVHTTGELFF. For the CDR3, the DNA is TGCGCCAGCAGTGTCCATACAACCGGGGAGCTGTTTTTT.

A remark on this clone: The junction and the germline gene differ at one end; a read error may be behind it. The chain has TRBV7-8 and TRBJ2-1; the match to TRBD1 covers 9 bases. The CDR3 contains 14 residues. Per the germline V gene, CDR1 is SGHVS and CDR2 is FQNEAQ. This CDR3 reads CASSPRDRATLGVF. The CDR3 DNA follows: TGTGCCAGCAGCCCCCGGGACAGGGCCACGCTAGGGGTCTTC.

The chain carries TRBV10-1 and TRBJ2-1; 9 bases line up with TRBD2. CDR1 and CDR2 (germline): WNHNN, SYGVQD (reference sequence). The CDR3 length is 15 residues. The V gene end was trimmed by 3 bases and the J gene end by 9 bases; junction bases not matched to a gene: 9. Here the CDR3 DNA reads TGCGCCAGCAGTGACGGCGGGGGGGCCGGTTTTGAGCAGTTCTTC. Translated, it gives CASSDGGGAGFEQFF.

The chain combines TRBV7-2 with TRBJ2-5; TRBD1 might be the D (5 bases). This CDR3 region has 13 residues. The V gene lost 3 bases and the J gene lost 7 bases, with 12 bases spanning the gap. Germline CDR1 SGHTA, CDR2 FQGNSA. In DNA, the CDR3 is TGTGCCAGCAGCTTTGGGCCCCAGGGGACCCAGTACTTC. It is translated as CASSFGPQGTQYF.

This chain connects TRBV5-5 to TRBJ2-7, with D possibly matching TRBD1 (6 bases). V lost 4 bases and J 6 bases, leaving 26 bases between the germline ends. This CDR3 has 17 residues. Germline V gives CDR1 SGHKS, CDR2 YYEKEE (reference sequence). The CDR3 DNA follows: TGTGCCAGCAGCGAAATACCCAGGGGCCCTCCTTTGAGCGAGCAGTACTTC. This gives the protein CASSEIPRGPPLSEQYF.

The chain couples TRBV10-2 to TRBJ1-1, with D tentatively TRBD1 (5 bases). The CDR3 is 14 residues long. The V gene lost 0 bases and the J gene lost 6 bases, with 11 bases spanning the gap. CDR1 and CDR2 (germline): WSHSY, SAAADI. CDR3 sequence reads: CASSESGRASEAFF. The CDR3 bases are TGCGCCAGCAGTGAGTCGGGCAGGGCTTCTGAAGCTTTCTTT.

The CDR3 coding sequence is TGTGCCAGCAGCTTGGACGGGACTAGCGACGGAAAGCAGTACTTC. Its protein is CASSLDGTSDGKQYF. This chain uses TRBV7-9 with TRBJ2-7, with TRBD2 matching over 10 bases. The CDR3 loop spans 15 amino acids. Germline-derived CDR1 and CDR2 are SEHNR and FQNEAQ (reference sequence). The V gene end was trimmed by 3 bases and the J gene end by 8 bases; junction bases not matched to a gene: 10.

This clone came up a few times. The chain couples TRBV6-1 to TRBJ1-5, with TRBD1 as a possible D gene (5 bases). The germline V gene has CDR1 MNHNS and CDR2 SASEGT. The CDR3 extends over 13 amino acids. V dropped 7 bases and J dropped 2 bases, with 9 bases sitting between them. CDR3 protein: CASKEGGNQPQHF. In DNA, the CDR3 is TGTGCCAGCAAGGAAGGGGGCAATCAGCCCCAGCATTTT.